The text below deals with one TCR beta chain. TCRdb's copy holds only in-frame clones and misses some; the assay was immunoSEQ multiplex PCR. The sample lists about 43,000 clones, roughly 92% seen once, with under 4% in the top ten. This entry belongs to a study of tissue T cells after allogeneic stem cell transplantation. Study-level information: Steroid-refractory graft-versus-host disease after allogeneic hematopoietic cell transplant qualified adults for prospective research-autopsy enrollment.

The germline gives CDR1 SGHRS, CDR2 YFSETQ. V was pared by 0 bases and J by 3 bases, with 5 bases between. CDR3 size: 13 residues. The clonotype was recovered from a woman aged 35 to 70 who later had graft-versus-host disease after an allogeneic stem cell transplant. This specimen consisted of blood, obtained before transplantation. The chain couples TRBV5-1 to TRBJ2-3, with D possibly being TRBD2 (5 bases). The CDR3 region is CASSLGRTDTQYF. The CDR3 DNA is TGCGCCAGCAGCTTGGGGAGGACAGATACGCAGTATTTT.